In its sample, the clone carrying this TCR beta chain was seen once. Its antigen is undetermined. Using immunoSEQ multiplex PCR, the repertoire was profiled, and TCRdb retains in-frame clones only, with some absent. This repertoire shows 120,000 or so clones, about four fifths found once; its top ten account for 5.8%. Time point reported: blood 2 weeks post-SBRT. The treatment: 15 Gy SBRT to primary tumor, nephrectomy 4 weeks later. After SBRT, blood was collected at 2 and 4 weeks, plus baseline. The patient's renal cell carcinoma had clear cell pathology. This entry belongs to a study of radiation and T cells in renal cell carcinoma. Broader study findings: In blood, top tumor clones expanded by 2 weeks, shrinking by 4.

The CDR3 contains 12 residues. The V gene's germline CDR1 is SGHAT and CDR2 FQDESV (reference sequence). Trimming pared 3 bases from V and 8 bases from J, leaving 10 bases between. Sequencing was performed on blood, taken from a patient whose treatment included radiotherapy and nephrectomy. This sequence was found in a man aged 50 or older with renal cell carcinoma. The rearrangement joins TRBV11-1 to TRBJ1-2, with D possibly being TRBD1 (5 bases). The CDR3: CASSFGSGGYTF. The CDR3 DNA follows: TGTGCCAGCAGCTTCGGGTCAGGGGGCTACACCTTC.